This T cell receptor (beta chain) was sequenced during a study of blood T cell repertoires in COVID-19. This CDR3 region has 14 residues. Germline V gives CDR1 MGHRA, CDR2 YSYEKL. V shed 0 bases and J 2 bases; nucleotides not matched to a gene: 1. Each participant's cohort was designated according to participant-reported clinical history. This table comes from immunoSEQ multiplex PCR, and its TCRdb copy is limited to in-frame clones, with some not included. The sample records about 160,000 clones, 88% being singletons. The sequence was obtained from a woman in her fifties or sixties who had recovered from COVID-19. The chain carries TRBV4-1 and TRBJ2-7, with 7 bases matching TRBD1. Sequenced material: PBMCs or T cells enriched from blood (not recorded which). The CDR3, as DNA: TGCGCCAGCAGCCAAGAACAGGGGCCCTACGAGCAGTACTTC. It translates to CASSQEQGPYEQYF.